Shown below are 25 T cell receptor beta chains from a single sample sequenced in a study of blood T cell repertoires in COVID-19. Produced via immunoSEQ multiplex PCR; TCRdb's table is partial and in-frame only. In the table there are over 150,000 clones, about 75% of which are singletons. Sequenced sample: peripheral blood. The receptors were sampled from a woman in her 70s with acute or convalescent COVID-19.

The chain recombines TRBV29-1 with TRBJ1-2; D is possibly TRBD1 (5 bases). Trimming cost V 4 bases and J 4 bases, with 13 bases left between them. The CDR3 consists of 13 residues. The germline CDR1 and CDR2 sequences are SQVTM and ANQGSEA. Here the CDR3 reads CSVGTGGPYGYTF. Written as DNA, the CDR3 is TGCAGCGTTGGTACGGGGGGTCCCTATGGCTACACCTTC.

In DNA, the CDR3 is TGTGCCAGCAATCAGGGACAGGCTTCTAATGAAAAACTGTTTTTT. As protein: CASNQGQASNEKLFF. V and J are TRBV6-5 and TRBJ1-4, with 8 bases that match TRBD1. Germline V gene lookup returns CDR1 MNHEY and CDR2 SVGAGI. Trimming took 7 bases from V and 3 from J; bases not matched to a gene: 7. This CDR3 contains 15 residues.

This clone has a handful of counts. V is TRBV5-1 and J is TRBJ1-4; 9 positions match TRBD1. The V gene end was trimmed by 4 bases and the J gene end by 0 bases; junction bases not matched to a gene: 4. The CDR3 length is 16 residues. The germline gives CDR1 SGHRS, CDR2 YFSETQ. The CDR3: CASSTGQGTTNEKLFF. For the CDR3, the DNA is TGCGCCAGCAGCACCGGACAGGGGACAACTAATGAAAAACTGTTTTTT.

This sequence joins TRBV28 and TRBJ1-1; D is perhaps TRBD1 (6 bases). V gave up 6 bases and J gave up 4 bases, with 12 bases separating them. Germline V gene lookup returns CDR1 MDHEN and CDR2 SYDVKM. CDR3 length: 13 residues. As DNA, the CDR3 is TGTGCCAGCAGACCACAGGGTCTCACTGAAGCTTTCTTT. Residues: CASRPQGLTEAFF.

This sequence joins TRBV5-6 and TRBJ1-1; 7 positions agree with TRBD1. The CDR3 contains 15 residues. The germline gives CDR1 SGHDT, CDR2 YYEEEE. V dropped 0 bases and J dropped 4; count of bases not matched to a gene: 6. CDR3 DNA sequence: TGTGCCAGCAGCTTGGGACAGGGCTGGGGCACTGAAGCTTTCTTT. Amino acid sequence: CASSLGQGWGTEAFF. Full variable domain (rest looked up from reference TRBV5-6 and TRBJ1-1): DAGVTQSPTHLIKTRGQQVTLRCSPKSGHDTVSWYQQALGQGPQFIFQYYEEEERQRGNFPDRFSGHQFPNYSSELNVNALLLGDSALYLCASSLGQGWGTEAFFGQGTRLTVV.

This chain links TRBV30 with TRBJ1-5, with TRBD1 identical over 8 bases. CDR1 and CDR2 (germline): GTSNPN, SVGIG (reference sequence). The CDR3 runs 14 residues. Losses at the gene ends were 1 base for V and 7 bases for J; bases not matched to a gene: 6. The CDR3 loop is CAWSAGQGSQPQHF. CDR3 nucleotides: TGTGCCTGGAGTGCCGGACAGGGTAGCCAGCCCCAGCATTTT.

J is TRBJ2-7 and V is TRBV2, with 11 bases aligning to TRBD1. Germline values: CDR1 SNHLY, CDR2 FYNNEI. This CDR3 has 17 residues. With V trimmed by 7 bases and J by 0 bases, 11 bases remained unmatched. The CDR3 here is CASTPGQGVESSYEQYF. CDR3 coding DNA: TGTGCCAGCACTCCGGGACAGGGGGTAGAAAGCTCCTACGAGCAGTACTTC.

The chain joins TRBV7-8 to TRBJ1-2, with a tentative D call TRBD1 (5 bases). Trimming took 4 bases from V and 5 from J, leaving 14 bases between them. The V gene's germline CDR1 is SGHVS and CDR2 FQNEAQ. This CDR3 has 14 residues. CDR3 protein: CASSSRQTEYGYTF. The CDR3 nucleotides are TGTGCCAGCAGCTCGAGACAGACAGAATATGGCTACACCTTC.

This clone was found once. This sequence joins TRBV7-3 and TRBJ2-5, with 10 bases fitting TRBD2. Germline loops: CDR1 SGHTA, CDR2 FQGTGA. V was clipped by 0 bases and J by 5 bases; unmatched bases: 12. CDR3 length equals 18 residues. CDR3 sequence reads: CASSLTGRLAGEGETQYF. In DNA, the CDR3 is TGTGCCAGCAGCTTAACAGGGCGTCTAGCGGGAGAAGGGGAGACCCAGTACTTC.

The CDR3 sequence: CASLGTASYEQYF. Here the CDR3 DNA reads TGTGCCAGTCTAGGGACAGCCTCCTACGAGCAGTACTTC. The J gene is TRBJ2-7, the V gene TRBV2, with 7 bases aligning to TRBD1. J lost 0 bases, V lost 9 bases, and 5 bases had no gene match. The CDR3 contains 13 residues. Germline V gene lookup returns CDR1 SNHLY and CDR2 FYNNEI.

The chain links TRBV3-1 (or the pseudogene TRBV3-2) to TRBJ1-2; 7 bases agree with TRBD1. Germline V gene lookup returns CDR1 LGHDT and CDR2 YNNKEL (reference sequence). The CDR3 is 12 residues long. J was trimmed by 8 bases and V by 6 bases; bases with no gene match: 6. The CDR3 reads CASSTGVSGYTF. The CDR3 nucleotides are TGTGCCAGCAGTACAGGGGTGTCGGGCTACACCTTC.

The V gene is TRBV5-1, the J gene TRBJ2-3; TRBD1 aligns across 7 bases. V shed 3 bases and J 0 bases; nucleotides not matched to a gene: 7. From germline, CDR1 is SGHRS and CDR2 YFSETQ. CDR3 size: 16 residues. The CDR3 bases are TGCGCCAGCAGCTCGCAGGGACAGCCTAGCACAGATACGCAGTATTTT. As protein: CASSSQGQPSTDTQYF.

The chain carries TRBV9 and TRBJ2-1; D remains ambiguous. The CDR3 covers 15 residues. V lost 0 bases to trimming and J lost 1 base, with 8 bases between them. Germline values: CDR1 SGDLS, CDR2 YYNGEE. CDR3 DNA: TGTGCCAGCAGCGTAGATGGCGGTTCCTACAATGAGCAGTTCTTC. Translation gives CASSVDGGSYNEQFF.

The CDR3 loop is CASRMSSGTTGELFF. The CDR3 DNA reads as TGTGCCAGCAGAATGTCTAGCGGGACCACCGGGGAGCTGTTTTTT. The V gene is TRBV2, the J gene TRBJ2-2; 9 nucleotides line up with TRBD2. V lost 6 bases, J lost 4 bases, and 6 bases stayed unmatched. The germline V gene encodes CDR1 SNHLY and CDR2 FYNNEI. The CDR3 extends over 15 amino acids. The full variable domain, rest sourced from reference TRBV2 and TRBJ2-2, is EPEVTQTPSHQVTQMGQEVILRCVPISNHLYFYWYRQILGQKVEFLVSFYNNEISEKSEIFDDQFSVERPDGSNFTLKIRSTKLEDSAMYFCASRMSSGTTGELFFGEGSRLTVL.

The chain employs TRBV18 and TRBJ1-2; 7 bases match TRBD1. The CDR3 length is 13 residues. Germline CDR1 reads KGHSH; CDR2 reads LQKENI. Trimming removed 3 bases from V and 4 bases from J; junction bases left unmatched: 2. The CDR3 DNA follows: TGTGCCAGCTCACCTCAGGGGGGCTATGGCTACACCTTC. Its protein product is CASSPQGGYGYTF.

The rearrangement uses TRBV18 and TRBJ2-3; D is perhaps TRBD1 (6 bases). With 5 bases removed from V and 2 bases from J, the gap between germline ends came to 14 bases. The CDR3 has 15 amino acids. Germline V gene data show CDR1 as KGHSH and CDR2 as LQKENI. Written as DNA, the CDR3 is TGTGCCAGCTCAAACGGACAGATTAACACAGATACGCAGTATTTT. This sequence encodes CASSNGQINTDTQYF. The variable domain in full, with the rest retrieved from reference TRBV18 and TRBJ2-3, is NAGVMQNPRHLVRRRGQEARLRCSPMKGHSHVYWYRQLPEEGLKFMVYLQKENIIDESGMPKERFSAEFPKEGPSILRIQQVVRGDSAAYFCASSNGQINTDTQYFGPGTRLTVL.

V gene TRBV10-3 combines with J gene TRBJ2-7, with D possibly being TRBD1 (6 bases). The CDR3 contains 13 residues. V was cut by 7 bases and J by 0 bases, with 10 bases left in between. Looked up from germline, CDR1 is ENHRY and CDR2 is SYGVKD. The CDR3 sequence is CAITSDSSYEQYF. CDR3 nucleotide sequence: TGTGCCATCACTTCGGACAGCTCCTACGAGCAGTACTTC.

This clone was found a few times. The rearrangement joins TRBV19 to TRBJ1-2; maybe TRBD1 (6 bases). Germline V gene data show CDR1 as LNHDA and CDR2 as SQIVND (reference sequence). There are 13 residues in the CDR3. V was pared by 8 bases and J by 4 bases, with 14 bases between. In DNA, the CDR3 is TGTGCCAGTGGCCGCAGGGGTTTCTATGGCTACACCTTC. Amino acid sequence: CASGRRGFYGYTF. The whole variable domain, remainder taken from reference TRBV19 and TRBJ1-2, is DGGITQSPKYLFRKEGQNVTLSCEQNLNHDAMYWYRQDPGQGLRLIYYSQIVNDFQKGDIAEGYSVSREKKESFPLTVTSAQKNPTAFYLCASGRRGFYGYTFGSGTRLTVV.

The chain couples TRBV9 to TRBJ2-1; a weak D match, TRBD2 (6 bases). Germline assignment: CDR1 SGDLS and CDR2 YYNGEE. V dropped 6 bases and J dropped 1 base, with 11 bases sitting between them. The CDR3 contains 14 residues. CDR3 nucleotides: TGTGCCAGCACCCGGAGGGCTTCCTACAATGAGCAGTTCTTC. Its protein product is CASTRRASYNEQFF. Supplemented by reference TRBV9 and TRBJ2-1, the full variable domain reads DSGVTQTPKHLITATGQRVTLRCSPRSGDLSVYWYQQSLDQGLQFLIQYYNGEERAKGNILERFSAQQFPDLHSELNLSSLELGDSALYFCASTRRASYNEQFFGPGTRLTVL.

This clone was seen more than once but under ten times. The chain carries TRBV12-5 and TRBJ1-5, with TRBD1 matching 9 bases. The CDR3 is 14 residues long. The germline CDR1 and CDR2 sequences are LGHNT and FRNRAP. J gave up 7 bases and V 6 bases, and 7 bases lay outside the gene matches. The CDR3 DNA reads TGTGCTAGTGGCCTCCCGGGACAGGGCCAGCCCCAGCATTTT. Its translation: CASGLPGQGQPQHF.

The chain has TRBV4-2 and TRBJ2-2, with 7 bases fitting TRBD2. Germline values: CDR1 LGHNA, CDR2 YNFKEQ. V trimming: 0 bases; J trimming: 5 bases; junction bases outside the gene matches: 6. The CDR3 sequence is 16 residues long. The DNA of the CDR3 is TGTGCCAGCAGCCAAGAAGACGGGAGGTCAACCGGGGAGCTGTTTTTT. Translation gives CASSQEDGRSTGELFF.

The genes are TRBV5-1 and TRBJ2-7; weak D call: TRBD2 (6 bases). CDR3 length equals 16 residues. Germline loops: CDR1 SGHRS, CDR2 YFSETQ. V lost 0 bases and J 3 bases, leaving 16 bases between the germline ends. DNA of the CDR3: TGCGCCAGCAGCTTGGCGAGCCGGGACTTAGGCTACGAGCAGTACTTC. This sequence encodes CASSLASRDLGYEQYF.

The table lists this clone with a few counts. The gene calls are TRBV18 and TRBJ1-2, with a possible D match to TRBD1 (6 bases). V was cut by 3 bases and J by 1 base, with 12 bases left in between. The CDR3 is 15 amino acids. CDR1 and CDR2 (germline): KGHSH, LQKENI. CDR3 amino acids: CASSPDRSHNYGYTF. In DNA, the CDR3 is TGTGCCAGCTCACCTGACAGGAGCCATAACTATGGCTACACCTTC.

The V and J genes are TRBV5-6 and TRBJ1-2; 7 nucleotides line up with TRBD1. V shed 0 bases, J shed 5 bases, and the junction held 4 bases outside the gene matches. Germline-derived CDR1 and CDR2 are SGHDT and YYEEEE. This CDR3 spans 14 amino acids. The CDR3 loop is CASSLGTGDYGYTF. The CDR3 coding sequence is TGTGCCAGCAGCTTGGGGACAGGAGATTATGGCTACACCTTC.

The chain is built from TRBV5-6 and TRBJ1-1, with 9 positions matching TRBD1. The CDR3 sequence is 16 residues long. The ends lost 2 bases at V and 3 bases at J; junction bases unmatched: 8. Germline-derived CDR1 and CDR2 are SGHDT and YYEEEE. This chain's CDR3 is CASSFTGGAGDTEAFF. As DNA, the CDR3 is TGTGCCAGCAGCTTTACAGGGGGCGCAGGGGACACTGAAGCTTTCTTT.